The 24 T cell receptor beta chains listed next were all sequenced from one sample in a study of memory B cells and T cells in multiple sclerosis. For these TCRs, the target antigens are not known. Stimulus-free culture yielded autoproliferating CFSE-dim and non-proliferating CFSE-high T cells, each sequenced separately. Pooled replicate wells came from around 50 million CFSE-labeled PBMCs cultured less than nine days without stimulus. Some clones are missing from TCRdb's copy, which holds only in-frame ones; the method was immunoSEQ multiplex PCR. The table shows about 32,000 clones, with roughly 82% occurring only once. Sequenced sample: PBMCs from blood kept in culture. The source of these receptors is a human donor with multiple sclerosis.

The chain uses TRBV5-1 and TRBJ2-2; 13 bases are a match to TRBD2. This CDR3 region has 18 residues. The trim removed 5 bases at V and 6 bases at J, leaving 13 bases unmatched. CDR1 is SGHRS, CDR2 YFSETQ, per germline. The CDR3: CASSTRTSGSEIPGELFF. The CDR3 DNA follows: TGCGCCAGCAGTACGAGGACTAGCGGGAGTGAGATACCCGGGGAGCTGTTTTTT.

The chain is built from TRBV9 and TRBJ1-4; TRBD1 might be the D (5 bases). Per the germline V gene, CDR1 is SGDLS and CDR2 is YYNGEE. This CDR3 region has 14 residues. The V gene lost 4 bases and the J gene lost 8 bases, with 15 bases spanning the gap. CDR3 coding DNA: TGTGCCAGCAGCTCGGGACCGGTGGGAGAAAAACTGTTTTTT. Translated: CASSSGPVGEKLFF. The whole variable domain, filled in from reference TRBV9 and TRBJ1-4, reads DSGVTQTPKHLITATGQRVTLRCSPRSGDLSVYWYQQSLDQGLQFLIQYYNGEERAKGNILERFSAQQFPDLHSELNLSSLELGDSALYFCASSSGPVGEKLFFGSGTQLSVL.

CDR3 region: CASSLEVHSNTGELFF. The CDR3 DNA is TGTGCCAGCAGCCTGGAGGTCCATTCGAACACCGGGGAGCTGTTTTTT. J is TRBJ2-2 and V is TRBV7-8; possible D gene TRBD2, 5 bases. V lost 5 bases and J 0 bases, leaving 13 bases between the germline ends. Germline-derived CDR1 and CDR2 are SGHVS and FQNEAQ. The CDR3 contains 16 residues.

The chain couples TRBV2 to TRBJ1-5; D is uncertain. The CDR3 sequence is 14 residues long. Germline CDR1 reads SNHLY; CDR2 reads FYNNEI. V lost 7 bases and J lost 1, with 11 bases in between. The CDR3: CASTIRPSNQPQHF. CDR3 nucleotide sequence: TGTGCCAGCACAATTCGACCCAGCAATCAGCCCCAGCATTTT.

This clone is a singleton in its sample. The chain is built from TRBV6-5 and TRBJ1-2; 9 bases align to TRBD1. Germline loops: CDR1 MNHEY, CDR2 SVGAGI. This CDR3 is 16 amino acids long. With 0 bases clipped from V and 3 bases from J, the junction kept 5 bases outside the gene matches. CDR3 nucleotides: TGTGCCAGCAGTTACTCGCCGGGACAGGGAGACTATGGCTACACCTTC. Amino acids: CASSYSPGQGDYGYTF.

J is TRBJ1-1 and V is TRBV5-6, with unresolved D. Germline values: CDR1 SGHDT, CDR2 YYEEEE. V was clipped by 3 bases and J by 1 base, with 16 bases between them. The CDR3 is 16 residues long. For the CDR3, the DNA is TGTGCCAGCAGCTCGCCCCCGGCCAAAGGGAACACTGAAGCTTTCTTT. This sequence encodes CASSSPPAKGNTEAFF.

This chain joins TRBV9 and TRBJ2-1; weak D call: TRBD1 (6 bases). The CDR3 runs to 15 residues. The V gene lost 0 bases and the J gene lost 6 bases, with 13 bases spanning the gap. CDR1 SGDLS and CDR2 YYNGEE come from the germline V gene. The CDR3 DNA is TGTGCCAGCAGCGTAGAGGGACAAAGAGGCAATGAGCAGTTCTTC. Translation gives CASSVEGQRGNEQFF.

The chain links TRBV27 to TRBJ1-3; 9 bases are a match to TRBD1. The germline V gene encodes CDR1 MNHEY and CDR2 SMNVEV (reference sequence). This CDR3 region has 16 residues. Losses at the gene ends were 8 bases for V and 8 bases for J; bases not matched to a gene: 16. Here the CDR3 reads CASSIPGQGERDTIYF. For the CDR3, the DNA is TGTGCCAGCTCTATTCCGGGACAGGGTGAAAGAGACACCATATATTTT.

The chain is built from TRBV5-1 and TRBJ1-6, with 12 bases identical to TRBD1. CDR1 SGHRS and CDR2 YFSETQ come from the germline V gene. Trimming removed 6 bases from V and 7 bases from J; junction bases left unmatched: 11. This CDR3 spans 17 amino acids. The CDR3 here is CASKNKGQGARNSPLHF. DNA for the CDR3: TGCGCCAGCAAAAACAAGGGACAGGGGGCGAGAAATTCACCCCTCCACTTT. Full variable domain (missing parts from reference TRBV5-1 and TRBJ1-6): KAGVTQTPRYLIKTRGQQVTLSCSPISGHRSVSWYQQTPGQGLQFLFEYFSETQRNKGNFPGRFSGRQFSNSRSEMNVSTLELGDSALYLCASKNKGQGARNSPLHFGNGTRLTVT.

The rearrangement links TRBV27 to TRBJ2-2; possibly TRBD1 for D (6 bases). V lost 6 bases and J lost 0, with 8 bases in between. Looked up from germline, CDR1 is MNHEY and CDR2 is SMNVEV (reference sequence). The CDR3 loop spans 14 amino acids. The CDR3 coding sequence is TGTGCCAGCAGACAGGGAGCGAACACCGGGGAGCTGTTTTTT. Translated, it gives CASRQGANTGELFF.

This chain links TRBV5-1 with TRBJ2-7; TRBD2 matches at 13 bases. Germline V gene lookup returns CDR1 SGHRS and CDR2 YFSETQ. V lost 3 bases to trimming and J lost 4 bases; unmatched junction nucleotides: 4. The CDR3 loop spans 15 amino acids. Here the CDR3 reads CASSSGLAGEYEQYF. CDR3 in DNA: TGCGCCAGCAGCTCAGGACTAGCGGGAGAGTACGAGCAGTACTTC.

The rearrangement links TRBV19 to TRBJ1-4; D is undetermined. V lost 5 bases, J lost 7 bases, and 11 bases lay in between. Germline assignment: CDR1 LNHDA and CDR2 SQIVND (reference sequence). The CDR3 extends over 13 amino acids. Here the CDR3 reads CASSEAGGEKLFF. In nucleotides, the CDR3 is TGTGCCAGTAGTGAGGCTGGCGGTGAAAAACTGTTTTTT.

The V call is TRBV5-1, the J call TRBJ2-1, with 8 bases lining up with TRBD2. V was pared by 0 bases and J by 5 bases, with 4 bases of the junction left unmatched. Germline V gives CDR1 SGHRS, CDR2 YFSETQ. There are 15 residues in the CDR3. The CDR3, as DNA: TGCGCCAGCAGCTTGGAAGGGACTAGTGACAATGAGCAGTTCTTC. Protein: CASSLEGTSDNEQFF.

The chain has TRBV28 and TRBJ2-7; TRBD2 agrees at 12 bases. Germline V gene data show CDR1 as MDHEN and CDR2 as SYDVKM. The CDR3 spans 19 residues. J was trimmed by 3 bases and V by 5 bases; bases with no gene match: 17. As DNA, the CDR3 is TGTGCCAGCAGTGGAGCCCCCGGACTAGCGGGATATAGACGCTACGAGCAGTACTTC. Translating gives CASSGAPGLAGYRRYEQYF.

J is TRBJ1-2 and V is TRBV5-1, with D perhaps matching TRBD1 (6 bases). Germline CDR1 reads SGHRS; CDR2 reads YFSETQ. This CDR3 has 15 residues. V was shortened by 1 base and J by 8 bases, with 18 bases between the two germline ends. CDR3 region: CASSLSRTGAGGYTF. DNA of the CDR3: TGCGCCAGCAGCTTGTCAAGGACGGGGGCAGGCGGCTACACCTTC. The full variable domain, rest sourced from reference TRBV5-1 and TRBJ1-2, is KAGVTQTPRYLIKTRGQQVTLSCSPISGHRSVSWYQQTPGQGLQFLFEYFSETQRNKGNFPGRFSGRQFSNSRSEMNVSTLELGDSALYLCASSLSRTGAGGYTFGSGTRLTVV.

The J gene is TRBJ2-1, the V gene TRBV9; perhaps TRBD1 as D (5 bases). Trimming took 0 bases from V and 5 from J, leaving 9 bases between them. Germline CDR1 reads SGDLS; CDR2 reads YYNGEE. The CDR3 runs 14 residues. The DNA of the CDR3 is TGTGCCAGCAGCGTAGGTGGCAGGGACAATGAGCAGTTCTTC. This sequence encodes CASSVGGRDNEQFF.

V usage is TRBV9 and J usage is TRBJ1-1, with 7 bases aligning to TRBD1. The germline V gene has CDR1 SGDLS and CDR2 YYNGEE. V lost 4 bases and J lost 4; bases outside the gene matches: 7. The CDR3 sequence is 14 residues long. DNA of the CDR3: TGTGCCAGCAGCCCTCGACAGGGAGGCACTGAAGCTTTCTTT. Translation gives CASSPRQGGTEAFF.

V gene TRBV14 combines with J gene TRBJ1-2; 7 nucleotides match TRBD1. Trimming cost V 4 bases and J 3 bases; bases outside gene matches: 2. The CDR3 consists of 13 residues. From germline, CDR1 is SGHDN and CDR2 FVKESK. The CDR3 DNA follows: TGTGCCAGCAGCCTGGGACAGCACTATGGCTACACCTTC. Encoded protein: CASSLGQHYGYTF.

The chain links TRBV30 to TRBJ1-1; maybe TRBD1 (6 bases). V lost 0 bases, J lost 7 bases, and 12 bases lay in between. The CDR3 runs to 13 residues. CDR1 and CDR2 (germline): GTSNPN, SVGIG (reference sequence). CDR3 in DNA: TGTGCCTGGAGTGTAAGGGGGGCCAATGAAGCTTTCTTT. It translates to CAWSVRGANEAFF. Full variable domain (remainder filled in from reference TRBV30 and TRBJ1-1): SQTIHQWPATLVQPVGSPLSLECTVEGTSNPNLYWYRQAAGRGLQLLFYSVGIGQISSEVPQNLSASRPQDRQFILSSKKLLLSDSGFYLCAWSVRGANEAFFGQGTRLTVV.

This clone showed up just once. The chain has TRBV7-6 and TRBJ1-5; a weak D match, TRBD1 (5 bases). CDR1 SGHVS and CDR2 FNYEAQ come from the germline V gene. This CDR3 has 15 amino acids. The V end was cut by 5 bases, the J end by 2 bases, with 13 bases between. The CDR3 bases are TGTGCCAGCAGCCTCCTATCAGGGCGCAATCAGCCCCAGCATTTT. Amino acids: CASSLLSGRNQPQHF.

The rearrangement joins TRBV6-1 to TRBJ1-2; TRBD1 agrees at 9 bases. V was clipped by 6 bases and J by 5 bases; unmatched bases: 7. The CDR3 sequence is 14 residues long. Germline V lookup: CDR1 MNHNS, CDR2 SASEGT. The CDR3 nucleotides read TGTGCCAGCAGCACAACAGGGGGCTTTTATGGCTACACCTTC. Amino acid sequence: CASSTTGGFYGYTF.

This chain links TRBV28 with TRBJ2-7; possible D gene TRBD2, 6 bases. CDR3 size: 12 residues. Germline lookup yields CDR1 MDHEN and CDR2 SYDVKM. Trimming took 3 bases from V and 13 from J, leaving 16 bases between them. The CDR3, as DNA: TGTGCCAGCAGTTTCGGCCTTAGCGGAGGATACTTC. Its translation: CASSFGLSGGYF.

The rearrangement links TRBV6-5 to TRBJ2-3, with a weak D call TRBD2 (5 bases). The germline gives CDR1 MNHEY, CDR2 SVGAGI. The ends were cut back, 4 bases at V and 8 bases at J, with 16 bases in the middle. The CDR3 is 14 residues long. The CDR3 DNA is TGTGCCAGCAGTTCGGGCGTCGCTGGAGGTACGCAGTATTTT. Amino acid sequence: CASSSGVAGGTQYF.

The J gene is TRBJ1-1, the V gene TRBV6-5; D is ambiguous. CDR1 and CDR2 from the germline V gene are MNHEY and SVGAGI. Trimming shortened V by 6 bases and J by 1 base, and 9 bases separated the two germline ends. The CDR3 runs 13 residues. The CDR3 is CASRERENTEAFF. In nucleotides, the CDR3 is TGTGCCAGCAGGGAGCGGGAGAACACTGAAGCTTTCTTT.